This passage covers 16 T cell receptor beta chains from one sample sequenced in a study of molecular identifiers for immune sequencing clone quantification. TCRdb itself ran the PCR reads through MiXCR, one entry per CDR3 protein. The sample carries over 60,000 distinct CDR3 sequences, approximately 18% recorded once. Input material: naive CD8+ T cells from blood, with Jurkat cell RNA spiked in. The subset: FACS-sorted CD8+CD4-CCR7+CD45RA+ naive T cells. These TCRs come from a human donor in good health. Some libraries in this study had Jurkat cell RNA spiked in.

There are many counts of this clonotype. The chain couples TRBV7-8 to TRBJ2-3; 8 bases line up with TRBD2. J gave up 2 bases and V 7 bases, and 8 bases lay outside the gene matches. The germline gives CDR1 SGHVS, CDR2 FQNEAQ. The CDR3 extends over 15 amino acids. This CDR3 reads CASTVAGTLTDTQYF. The CDR3 coding sequence is TGTGCCAGCACCGTAGCGGGAACCCTCACAGATACGCAGTATTTT.

This clonotype has a count of ten or more. This chain uses TRBV6-6 with TRBJ2-2; tentative D call: TRBD2 (5 bases). Trimming shortened V by 7 bases and J by 6 bases, and 18 bases separated the two germline ends. Germline V CDR1 and CDR2: MNHNY, SVGAGI (reference sequence). The CDR3 is 15 residues long. CDR3 sequence: CASTPLAGGPGELFF. As DNA, the CDR3 is TGTGCCAGCACCCCCCTAGCCGGAGGTCCCGGGGAGCTGTTTTTT.

This clonotype occurred a few times. V gene TRBV14 combines with J gene TRBJ2-7; D gene uncertain. The V gene lost 1 base and the J gene lost 3 bases, with 10 bases spanning the gap. The CDR3 runs to 14 residues. In germline, CDR1 is SGHDN, CDR2 FVKESK. The CDR3 DNA reads TGTGCCAGCAGCCAAGTATCCCACGGCTACGAGCAGTACTTC. Protein product: CASSQVSHGYEQYF.

This clonotype was picked up many times. The chain joins TRBV29-1 to TRBJ2-1; D ambiguous. V lost 5 bases and J lost 5, with 7 bases in between. The CDR3 is 11 residues long. In germline, CDR1 is SQVTM, CDR2 ANQGSEA. The CDR3 coding sequence is TGCAGCGTTATGGGGAACAATGAGCAGTTCTTC. Its translation: CSVMGNNEQFF.

This chain uses TRBV7-2 with TRBJ2-7; 9 nucleotides agree with TRBD2. CDR3 length: 15 amino acids. V gave up 5 bases and J gave up 2 bases; unmatched junction bases: 7. Germline V gene data show CDR1 as SGHTA and CDR2 as FQGNSA. The CDR3 here is CTSSLGLAGPYEQYF. CDR3 DNA sequence: TGTACCAGCAGCCTGGGTCTAGCGGGACCCTACGAGCAGTACTTC.

This chain joins TRBV15 and TRBJ2-7; D not certain. Germline V gene data show CDR1 as LNHNV and CDR2 as YYDKDF (reference sequence). The CDR3 contains 15 residues. The germline V and J ends were trimmed by 1 base and 3 bases, with 13 bases remaining between them. CDR3 in DNA: TGTGCCACCAGCAGAGTGAGTGGGCAGAACTACGAGCAGTACTTC. Protein: CATSRVSGQNYEQYF. Full variable domain (missing parts from reference TRBV15 and TRBJ2-7): DAMVIQNPRYQVTQFGKPVTLSCSQTLNHNVMYWYQQKSSQAPKLLFHYYDKDFNNEADTPDNFQSRRPNTSFCFLDIRSPGLGDTAMYLCATSRVSGQNYEQYFGPGTRLTVT.

The chain joins TRBV10-3 to TRBJ1-3; D gene unclear. The V and J ends lost 5 bases and 0 bases respectively, with 14 bases between them. The length of the CDR3 is 16 residues. The V gene's germline CDR1 is ENHRY and CDR2 SYGVKD. The chain's CDR3 is CAISIGHSSSGNTIYF. The CDR3 DNA reads as TGTGCCATCAGTATAGGCCACAGTTCCTCTGGAAACACCATATATTTT.

The V gene is TRBV29-1, the J gene TRBJ2-2; D is possibly TRBD1 or TRBD2 (5 bases each). Germline loops: CDR1 SQVTM, CDR2 ANQGSEA. Trimming pared 7 bases from V and 7 bases from J, leaving 10 bases between. The CDR3 extends over 11 amino acids. CDR3 DNA: TGCAGCGCCCGGGACGGCGGGGAGCTGTTTTTT. This gives the protein CSARDGGELFF.

CDR3 loop: CASSPDRRLGYTF. Written as DNA, the CDR3 is TGTGCCAGCAGTCCCGACAGGCGGCTCGGCTACACCTTC. The rearrangement uses TRBV12-3 or TRBV12-4 and TRBJ1-2, with D possibly TRBD1 on 6 matching bases. Trimming pared 5 bases from V and 8 bases from J, leaving 15 bases between. The CDR3 loop spans 13 amino acids.

This clonotype occurred many times. J is TRBJ2-1 and V is TRBV6-2 or TRBV6-3; no firm D call. This CDR3 spans 16 amino acids. Trimming left V 2 bases short and J 5 bases short, with 16 bases between. The germline V gene encodes CDR1 MNHEY and CDR2 SVGEGT. Here the CDR3 reads CASSYVRPVSDNEQFF. As DNA, the CDR3 is TGTGCCAGCAGTTACGTTCGACCAGTTTCTGACAATGAGCAGTTCTTC.

This clonotype was detected many times. The chain joins TRBV7-9 to TRBJ2-7; a possible D gene is TRBD2 (6 bases). With 5 bases removed from V and 0 bases from J, the gap between germline ends came to 17 bases. The germline V gene encodes CDR1 SEHNR and CDR2 FQNEAQ (reference sequence). The CDR3 sequence is 16 residues long. CDR3 sequence: CASSPTGTVSSYEQYF. The CDR3 DNA follows: TGTGCCAGCAGCCCGACCGGGACTGTGAGCTCCTACGAGCAGTACTTC.

With respect to this clonotype: With a much larger clone just one base away, this may be a read error. The chain couples TRBV15 to TRBJ1-5; D perhaps matches TRBD1 (5 bases). V lost 3 bases and J 5 bases, leaving 17 bases between the germline ends. This CDR3 has 16 residues. CDR1 and CDR2 from the germline V gene are LNHNV and YYDKDF (reference sequence). CDR3 nucleotides: TGTGCCACCAGCAGGGGAAGGGGCGCAAGCGATCAGCCCCAGCATTTT. This sequence encodes CATSRGRGASDQPQHF.

This clonotype was seen at least ten times. The CDR3 nucleotides are TGCGCCAGCAGCCGCACAGGGAGGGGGACCTACGAGCAGTACTTC. This gives the protein CASSRTGRGTYEQYF. J is TRBJ2-7 and V is TRBV4-1, with D maybe TRBD2 (7 bases). The V gene lost 4 bases and the J gene lost 2 bases, with 15 bases spanning the gap. This CDR3 region has 15 residues. The germline V gene encodes CDR1 MGHRA and CDR2 YSYEKL.

This clonotype was seen repeatedly, ten times or more. V is TRBV18 and J is TRBJ1-1, with unresolved D. There are 17 residues in the CDR3. V was shortened by 4 bases and J by 0 bases, with 18 bases between the two germline ends. Germline lookup yields CDR1 KGHSH and CDR2 LQKENI. The CDR3 region is CASSLVDLTIMNTEAFF. The CDR3 region has the DNA TGTGCCAGCTCACTGGTTGATCTCACGATAATGAACACTGAAGCTTTCTTT.

This clonotype was seen many times. This chain connects TRBV27 to TRBJ2-3; 9 nucleotides line up with TRBD2. Germline values: CDR1 MNHEY, CDR2 SMNVEV (reference sequence). The CDR3 is 15 amino acids. V was clipped by 5 bases and J by 4 bases; unmatched bases: 7. The CDR3 DNA reads as TGTGCCAGCAGTATCGTTAGCGGGAGACCAGATACGCAGTATTTT. Residues: CASSIVSGRPDTQYF.

This clonotype was recorded at least ten times. The gene calls are TRBV13 and TRBJ2-3; 7 bases fit TRBD2. The CDR3 totals 18 residues. With 5 bases clipped from V and 4 bases from J, the junction kept 18 bases outside the gene matches. CDR1 PRHDT and CDR2 FYEKMQ come from the germline V gene (reference sequence). The CDR3 region has the DNA TGTGCCAGCAGCAACGAGGGTCAAGCGGGACCGCCCGCAGATACGCAGTATTTT. Encoded protein: CASSNEGQAGPPADTQYF.